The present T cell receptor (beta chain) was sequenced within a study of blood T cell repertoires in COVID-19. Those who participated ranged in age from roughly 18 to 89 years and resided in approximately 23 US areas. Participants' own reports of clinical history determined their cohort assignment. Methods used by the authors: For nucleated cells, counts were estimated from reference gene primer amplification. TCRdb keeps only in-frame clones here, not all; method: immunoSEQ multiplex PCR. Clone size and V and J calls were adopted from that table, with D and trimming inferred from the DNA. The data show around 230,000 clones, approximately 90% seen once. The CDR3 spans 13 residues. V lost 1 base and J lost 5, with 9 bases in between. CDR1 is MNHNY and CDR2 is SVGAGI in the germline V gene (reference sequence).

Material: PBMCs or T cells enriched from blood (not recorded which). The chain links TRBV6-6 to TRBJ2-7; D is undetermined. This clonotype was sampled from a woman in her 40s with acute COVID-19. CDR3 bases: TGTGCCAGCAGTTACTACGAAAGCGACGAGCAGTACTTC. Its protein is CASSYYESDEQYF.